This T cell receptor (beta chain) was obtained from a study of healthy donors' naive CD4 and CD8 T cells. The study, taken as a whole, reports: Most V and J genes were reportedly biased between naive CD4+ and CD8+ cells.

The germline CDR1 and CDR2 sequences are LGHNA and YSLEER. Trimming cost V 0 bases and J 4 bases; bases outside gene matches: 5. This CDR3 is built from 15 residues. Starting from approximately 500 ng of total RNA, TCR libraries were made with linear amplification. TCRdb independently ran MiXCR on the reads; one entry per CDR3 protein. Among some 190,000 distinct CDR3 sequences, under 85% were seen once, and the ten largest hold about 2.1%. Details on this clonotype: Antigen: not known.

The clonotype originates from a pool of human donors in good health; the sample pools cells from several healthy donors. Sequences were obtained from naive CD4+ and CD8+ T cells sorted from blood, pooled from several donors. The gene calls are TRBV4-3 and TRBJ2-7; 8 bases agree with TRBD2. DNA for the CDR3: TGCGCCAGCAGCCAAGACACTAGCGGAATTTACGAGCAGTACTTC. Protein sequence: CASSQDTSGIYEQYF.